Following are 2 T cell receptor beta chains from one sample sequenced in a study of CD8 T cells in Susac syndrome. Random-hexamer reverse transcription was applied to about 0.5 to 1 ug RNA. MiXCR, applied by TCRdb to the immunoSEQ multiplex PCR reads, yields one record per CDR3 protein. There are roughly 100,000 distinct CDR3 sequences in the sample; about 93% occur only once, and 0.3% lies in the top ten. The sample was CD4+ T cells from PBMCs. The source of these receptors is a human donor with Susac syndrome.

The chain recombines TRBV6-6 with TRBJ2-3, with D perhaps matching TRBD2 (5 bases). From germline, CDR1 is MNHNY and CDR2 SVGAGI (reference sequence). Trimming removed 0 bases at V and 4 bases at J, with 11 bases between. This CDR3 spans 15 amino acids. CDR3 sequence: CASSYSIGVADTQYF. The CDR3 DNA sequence: TGTGCCAGCAGTTACTCGATCGGGGTGGCAGATACGCAGTATTTT.

CDR3 coding DNA: TGCAGTGTCCAAAACAGGGTGGGTAACGAGCAGTACTTC. Protein sequence: CSVQNRVGNEQYF. The chain recombines TRBV20-1 with TRBJ2-7; weak D call: TRBD1 (6 bases). V was pared by 7 bases and J by 5 bases, with 18 bases between. Looked up from germline, CDR1 is DFQATT and CDR2 is SNEGSKA (reference sequence). This CDR3 comprises 13 residues.